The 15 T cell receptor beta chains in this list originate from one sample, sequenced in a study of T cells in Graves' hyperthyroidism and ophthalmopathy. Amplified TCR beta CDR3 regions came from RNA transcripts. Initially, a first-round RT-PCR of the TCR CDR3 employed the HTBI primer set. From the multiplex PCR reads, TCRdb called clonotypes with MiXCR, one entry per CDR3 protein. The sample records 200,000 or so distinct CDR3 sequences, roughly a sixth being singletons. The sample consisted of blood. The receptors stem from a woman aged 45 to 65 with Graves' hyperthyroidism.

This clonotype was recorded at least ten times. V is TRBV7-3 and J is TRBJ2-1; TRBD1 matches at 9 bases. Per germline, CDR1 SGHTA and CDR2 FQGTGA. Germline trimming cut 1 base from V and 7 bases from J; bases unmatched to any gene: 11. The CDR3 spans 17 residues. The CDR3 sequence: CASSLRPPGTGLNEQFF. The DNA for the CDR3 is TGTGCCAGCAGCTTAAGGCCCCCAGGGACAGGGCTAAATGAGCAGTTCTTC.

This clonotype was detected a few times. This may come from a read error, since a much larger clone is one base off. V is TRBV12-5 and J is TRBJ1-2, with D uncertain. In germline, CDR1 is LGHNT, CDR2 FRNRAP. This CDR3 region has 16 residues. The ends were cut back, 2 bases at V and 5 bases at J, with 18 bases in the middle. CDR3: CASGLILGQDYYGYTF. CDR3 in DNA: TGTGCTAGTGGTTTGATCCTGGGTCAGGACTATTATGGCTACACCTTC. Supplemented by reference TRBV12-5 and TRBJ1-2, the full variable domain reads DARVTQTPRHKVTEMGQEVTMRCQPILGHNTVFWYRQTMMQGLELLAYFRNRAPLDDSGMPKDRFSAEMPDATLATLKIQPSEPRDSAVYFCASGLILGQDYYGYTFGSGTRLTVV.

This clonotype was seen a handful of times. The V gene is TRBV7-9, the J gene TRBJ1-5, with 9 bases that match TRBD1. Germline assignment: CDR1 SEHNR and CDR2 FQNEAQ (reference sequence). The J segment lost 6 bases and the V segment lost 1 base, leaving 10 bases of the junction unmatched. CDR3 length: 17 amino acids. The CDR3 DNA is TGTGCCAGCAGCTTAGACGGGCTGACAGGGGGAGGTCAGCCCCAGCATTTT. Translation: CASSLDGLTGGGQPQHF.

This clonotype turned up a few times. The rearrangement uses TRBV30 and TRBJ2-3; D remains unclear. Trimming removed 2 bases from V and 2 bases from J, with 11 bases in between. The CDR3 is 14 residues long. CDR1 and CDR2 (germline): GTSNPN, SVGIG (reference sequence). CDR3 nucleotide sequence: TGTGCCTGGAGTACGTTACGGGCCACAGATACGCAGTATTTT. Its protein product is CAWSTLRATDTQYF.

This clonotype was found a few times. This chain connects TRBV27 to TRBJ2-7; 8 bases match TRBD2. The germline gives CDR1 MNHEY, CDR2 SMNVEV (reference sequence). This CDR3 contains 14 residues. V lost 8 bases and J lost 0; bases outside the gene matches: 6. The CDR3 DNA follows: TGTGCCAGCCGGGAGGGTACATTCTCCTACGAGCAGTACTTC. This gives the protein CASREGTFSYEQYF.

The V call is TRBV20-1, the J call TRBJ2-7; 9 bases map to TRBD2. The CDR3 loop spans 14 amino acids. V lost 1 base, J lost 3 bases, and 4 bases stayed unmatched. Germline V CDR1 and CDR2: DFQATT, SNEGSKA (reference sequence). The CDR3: CSARGGSGSYEQYF. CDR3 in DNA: TGCAGTGCTAGAGGAGGTAGCGGGAGCTACGAGCAGTACTTC.

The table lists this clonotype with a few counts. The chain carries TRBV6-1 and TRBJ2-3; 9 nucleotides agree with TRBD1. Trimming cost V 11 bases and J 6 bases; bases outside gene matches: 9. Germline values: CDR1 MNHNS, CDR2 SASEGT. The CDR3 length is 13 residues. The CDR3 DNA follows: TGTGCCGCCTCGGGGACAGGGTTTGATACGCAGTATTTT. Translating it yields CAASGTGFDTQYF.

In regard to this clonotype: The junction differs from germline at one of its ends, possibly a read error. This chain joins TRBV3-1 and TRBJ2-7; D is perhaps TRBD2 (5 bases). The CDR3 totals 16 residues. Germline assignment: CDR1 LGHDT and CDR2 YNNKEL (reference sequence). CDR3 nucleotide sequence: TGCGCCAGCAGCCAGGAAACTCCAGGTGGAGGCTACGAGCAGTACTTC. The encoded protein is CASSQETPGGGYEQYF.

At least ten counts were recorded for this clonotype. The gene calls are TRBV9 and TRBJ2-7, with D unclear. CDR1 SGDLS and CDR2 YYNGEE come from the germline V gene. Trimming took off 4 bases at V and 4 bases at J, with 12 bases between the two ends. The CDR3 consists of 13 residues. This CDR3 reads CASSSQATYEQYF. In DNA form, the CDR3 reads TGTGCCAGCAGCTCCCAGGCAACGTACGAGCAGTACTTC.

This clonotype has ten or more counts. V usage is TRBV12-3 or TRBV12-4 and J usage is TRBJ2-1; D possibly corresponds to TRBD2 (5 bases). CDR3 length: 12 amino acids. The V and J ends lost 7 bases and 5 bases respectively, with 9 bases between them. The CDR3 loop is CASMKADNEQFF. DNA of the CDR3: TGTGCCAGCATGAAAGCGGACAATGAGCAGTTCTTC.

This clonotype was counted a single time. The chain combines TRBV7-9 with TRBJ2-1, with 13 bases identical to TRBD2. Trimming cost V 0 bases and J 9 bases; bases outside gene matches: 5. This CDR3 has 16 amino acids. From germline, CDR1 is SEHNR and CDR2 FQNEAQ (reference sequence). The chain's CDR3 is CASSLARTSGSTEQFF. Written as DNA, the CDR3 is TGTGCCAGCAGCTTAGCTAGGACTAGCGGGAGTACTGAGCAGTTCTTC.

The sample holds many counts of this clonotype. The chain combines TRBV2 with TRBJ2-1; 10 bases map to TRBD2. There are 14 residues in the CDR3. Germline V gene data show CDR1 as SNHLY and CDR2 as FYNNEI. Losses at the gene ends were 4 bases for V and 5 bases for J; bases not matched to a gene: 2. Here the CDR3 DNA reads TGTGCCAGCAGTGGGACTAGCGGACACAATGAGCAGTTCTTC. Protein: CASSGTSGHNEQFF.

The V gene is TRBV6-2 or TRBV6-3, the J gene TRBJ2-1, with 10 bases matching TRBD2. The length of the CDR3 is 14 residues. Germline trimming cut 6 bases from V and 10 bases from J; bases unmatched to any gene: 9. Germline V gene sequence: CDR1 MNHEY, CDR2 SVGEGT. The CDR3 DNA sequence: TGTGCCAGCAGAGTCCTAGCGGGGGTGAGCGAGCAGTTCTTC. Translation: CASRVLAGVSEQFF.

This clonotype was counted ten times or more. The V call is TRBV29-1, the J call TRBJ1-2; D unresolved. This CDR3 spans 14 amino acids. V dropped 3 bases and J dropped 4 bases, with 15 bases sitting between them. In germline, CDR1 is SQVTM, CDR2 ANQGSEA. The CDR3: CSVDLGFDSYGYTF. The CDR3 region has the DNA TGCAGCGTTGATTTGGGTTTCGATTCCTATGGCTACACCTTC. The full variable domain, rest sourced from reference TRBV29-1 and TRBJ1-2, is SAVISQKPSRDICQRGTSLTIQCQVDSQVTMMFWYRQQPGQSLTLIATANQGSEATYESGFVIDKFPISRPNLTFSTLTVSNMSPEDSSIYLCSVDLGFDSYGYTFGSGTRLTVV.

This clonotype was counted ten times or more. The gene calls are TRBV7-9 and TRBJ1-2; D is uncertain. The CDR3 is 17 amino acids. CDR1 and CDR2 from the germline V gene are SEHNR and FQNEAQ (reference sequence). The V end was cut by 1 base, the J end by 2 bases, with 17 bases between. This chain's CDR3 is CASSLVFMTAENYGYTF. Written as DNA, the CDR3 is TGTGCCAGCAGCTTAGTCTTTATGACTGCAGAGAACTATGGCTACACCTTC. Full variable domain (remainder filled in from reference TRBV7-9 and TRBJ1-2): DTGVSQNPRHKITKRGQNVTFRCDPISEHNRLYWYRQTLGQGPEFLTYFQNEAQLEKSRLLSDRFSAERPKGSFSTLEIQRTEQGDSAMYLCASSLVFMTAENYGYTFGSGTRLTVV.